These 18 T cell receptor beta chains were sequenced from one sample in a study of long-term antiretroviral therapy in people with HIV. Researchers ran immunoSEQ v3.0 at survey level. Clones were read by immunoSEQ multiplex PCR, and TCRdb kept only the in-frame ones, dropping some. The sample carries about 11,000 clones, under 80% recorded once. Sample: unsorted PBMCs, taken at the start of antiretroviral therapy, before treatment. These receptor sequences come from a man aged 25 to 40 with HIV.

The chain joins TRBV7-9 to TRBJ2-2; D is perhaps TRBD1 (6 bases). This CDR3 region has 15 residues. V dropped 3 bases and J dropped 5 bases, with 13 bases sitting between them. Germline loops: CDR1 SEHNR, CDR2 FQNEAQ (reference sequence). Here the CDR3 DNA reads TGTGCCAGCAGCTTTCCGCAGGGGTGGACCGGGGAGCTGTTTTTT. Residues: CASSFPQGWTGELFF. The full variable domain, rest sourced from reference TRBV7-9 and TRBJ2-2, is DTGVSQNPRHKITKRGQNVTFRCDPISEHNRLYWYRQTLGQGPEFLTYFQNEAQLEKSRLLSDRFSAERPKGSFSTLEIQRTEQGDSAMYLCASSFPQGWTGELFFGEGSRLTVL.

This chain uses TRBV2 with TRBJ1-5; D is ambiguous. V lost 3 bases to trimming and J lost 4 bases, with 10 bases between them. The CDR3 totals 14 residues. Germline V gene lookup returns CDR1 SNHLY and CDR2 FYNNEI. The CDR3 protein is CASSEGYGNQPQHF. The DNA for the CDR3 is TGTGCCAGCAGTGAGGGATACGGGAATCAGCCCCAGCATTTT.

The chain has TRBV7-9 and TRBJ2-7; 9 bases are a match to TRBD1. Germline V CDR1 and CDR2: SEHNR, FQNEAQ (reference sequence). This CDR3 spans 14 amino acids. The J segment lost 5 bases and the V segment lost 4 bases, leaving 6 bases of the junction unmatched. The CDR3 spells CASSYGTGRDEQYF. DNA for the CDR3: TGTGCCAGCAGCTACGGGACAGGGCGCGACGAGCAGTACTTC.

The J gene is TRBJ1-1, the V gene TRBV10-2; possibly TRBD1 for D (5 bases). This CDR3 is built from 12 residues. Germline-derived CDR1 and CDR2 are WSHSY and SAAADI. Trimming left V 4 bases short and J 10 bases short, with 13 bases between. CDR3: CASSGTNYGAFF. The DNA for the CDR3 is TGCGCCAGCAGTGGGACAAATTACGGAGCTTTCTTT.

V usage is TRBV5-6 and J usage is TRBJ1-1; D ambiguous. The CDR3 length is 15 residues. The V end was cut by 2 bases, the J end by 3 bases, with 14 bases between. Per germline, CDR1 SGHDT and CDR2 YYEEEE. CDR3 loop: CASSFLLGRDTEAFF. CDR3 DNA sequence: TGTGCCAGCAGCTTTCTGTTGGGAAGAGACACTGAAGCTTTCTTT.

This clone was observed once. This rearrangement joins TRBV28 to TRBJ2-1; TRBD2 aligns across 16 bases. The CDR3 has 17 residues. Germline V gene lookup returns CDR1 MDHEN and CDR2 SYDVKM. V shed 4 bases and J 9 bases; nucleotides not matched to a gene: 9. The CDR3 region is CASSSPGTSGRAGEQFF. CDR3 DNA sequence: TGTGCCAGCAGTTCCCCCGGGACTAGCGGGAGGGCCGGTGAGCAGTTCTTC. Full variable domain (rest looked up from reference TRBV28 and TRBJ2-1): DVKVTQSSRYLVKRTGEKVFLECVQDMDHENMFWYRQDPGLGLRLIYFSYDVKMKEKGDIPEGYSVSREKKERFSLILESASTNQTSMYLCASSSPGTSGRAGEQFFGPGTRLTVL.

This clone was seen more than once but under ten times. The gene calls are TRBV5-1 and TRBJ2-7, with 9 bases lining up with TRBD2. V gave up 0 bases and J gave up 5 bases; unmatched junction bases: 3. The CDR3 consists of 14 residues. Germline V lookup: CDR1 SGHRS, CDR2 YFSETQ. CDR3 in amino acids: CASSLVSGSHEQYF. Written as DNA, the CDR3 is TGCGCCAGCAGCTTGGTTAGCGGGAGCCACGAGCAGTACTTC.

The rearrangement uses TRBV6-5 and TRBJ2-2; no clear D gene. The CDR3 is 13 residues long. Germline CDR1 and CDR2: MNHEY and SVGAGI. V was cut by 0 bases and J by 4 bases, with 3 bases left in between. CDR3 nucleotides: TGTGCCAGCAGTTACTCCTCCACCGGGGAGCTGTTTTTT. It yields the protein CASSYSSTGELFF.

This clone was detected once. This sequence joins TRBV9 and TRBJ2-7; D tentatively reads TRBD1 or TRBD2 (5 bases each). The CDR3 contains 15 residues. CDR1 and CDR2 (germline): SGDLS, YYNGEE. The V end lost 6 bases, the J end lost 0 bases, and 16 bases lay between the germline ends. CDR3 sequence (DNA): TGTGCCAGCATCCCCGGGGCGGTTTTCTCCTACGAGCAGTACTTC. Protein: CASIPGAVFSYEQYF.

This clone qualifies as medium-sized. This chain connects TRBV5-6 to TRBJ1-5; 8 bases agree with TRBD1. CDR1 is SGHDT and CDR2 is YYEEEE in the germline V gene. The trim removed 0 bases at V and 3 bases at J, leaving 5 bases unmatched. The CDR3 totals 16 residues. DNA for the CDR3: TGTGCCAGCAGCTTGGGGACAGGGCTATCCAATCAGCCCCAGCATTTT. Translated: CASSLGTGLSNQPQHF.

The chain employs TRBV4-1 and TRBJ2-3; D not resolved. Germline lookup yields CDR1 MGHRA and CDR2 YSYEKL. Deletions cut 3 bases from V and 4 bases from J, with 14 bases between. The CDR3 covers 15 residues. CDR3 DNA sequence: TGCGCCAGCAGCCAGAGTACGGAAGTGGCAGATACGCAGTATTTT. Translating it yields CASSQSTEVADTQYF.

This clone was seen a handful of times. This chain joins TRBV27 and TRBJ2-7, with TRBD2 matching over 7 bases. After removal of 7 bases from V and 7 bases from J, the junction contained 13 bases not matched to a gene. CDR1 is MNHEY and CDR2 is SMNVEV in the germline V gene (reference sequence). The CDR3 spans 14 residues. CDR3 residues: CASTYWAGAREQYF. The CDR3 bases are TGTGCCAGCACCTATTGGGCGGGAGCTAGAGAGCAGTACTTC.

The V and J genes are TRBV27 and TRBJ2-2; 8 bases match TRBD2. V was pared by 4 bases and J by 7 bases, with 5 bases of the junction left unmatched. The germline CDR1 and CDR2 sequences are MNHEY and SMNVEV (reference sequence). This CDR3 is 14 amino acids long. The CDR3 nucleotides read TGTGCCAGCAGTTCGCGGGGGGTAGACGGGGAGCTGTTTTTT. The encoded protein is CASSSRGVDGELFF.

This clone was found a few times. The chain joins TRBV4-1 to TRBJ2-7; 9 positions agree with TRBD2. Germline loops: CDR1 MGHRA, CDR2 YSYEKL. This CDR3 comprises 15 residues. Trimming at V came to 0 bases and at J to 5 bases, leaving 5 bases not matched to a gene. As DNA, the CDR3 is TGCGCCAGCAGCCAAGAGTTCGGCGGGAGGGACGAGCAGTACTTC. It yields the protein CASSQEFGGRDEQYF.

This clone was seen a handful of times. V usage is TRBV9 and J usage is TRBJ2-1; 11 nucleotides match TRBD2. Trimming removed 4 bases from V and 10 bases from J; junction bases left unmatched: 13. The germline CDR1 and CDR2 sequences are SGDLS and YYNGEE. This CDR3 is 16 amino acids long. This CDR3 reads CASSPTTSGTPGEQFF. The CDR3 region has the DNA TGTGCCAGCAGCCCGACGACTAGCGGGACCCCTGGAGAGCAGTTCTTC.

This sequence joins TRBV6-5 and TRBJ1-5; no clear D gene. Germline values: CDR1 MNHEY, CDR2 SVGAGI. The CDR3 has 13 amino acids. V gave up 6 bases and J gave up 0 bases, with 6 bases separating them. CDR3 amino acids: CASSPSSNQPQHF. The DNA for the CDR3 is TGTGCCAGCAGCCCAAGTAGCAATCAGCCCCAGCATTTT.

The rearrangement uses TRBV29-1 and TRBJ2-1, with D possibly matching TRBD1 (6 bases). Between the trimmed V and J ends, which lost 8 bases and 8 bases, there was a span of 16 bases. CDR1 SQVTM and CDR2 ANQGSEA come from the germline V gene. The CDR3 extends over 12 amino acids. For the CDR3, the DNA is TGCAGCATCGGAAGGGGGACCTATGAGCAGTTCTTC. Translated: CSIGRGTYEQFF.

The rearrangement links TRBV20-1 to TRBJ2-7, with unresolved D. Germline V gene sequence: CDR1 DFQATT, CDR2 SNEGSKA (reference sequence). V shed 3 bases and J shed 4 bases, with 7 bases lying between them. This CDR3 spans 11 amino acids. CDR3 sequence (DNA): TGCAGTGCTAGTGGTCAATACGAGCAGTACTTC. Its translation: CSASGQYEQYF.